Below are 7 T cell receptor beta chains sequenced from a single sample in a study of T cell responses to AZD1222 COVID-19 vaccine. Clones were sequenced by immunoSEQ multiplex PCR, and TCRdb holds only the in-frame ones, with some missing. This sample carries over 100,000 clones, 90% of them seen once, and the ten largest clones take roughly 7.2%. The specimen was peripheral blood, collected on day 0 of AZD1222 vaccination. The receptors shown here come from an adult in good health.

The CDR3 sequence: CASSMRGANQPQHF. The CDR3 coding sequence is TGTGCCAGTAGTATGAGGGGGGCCAATCAGCCCCAGCATTTT. V usage is TRBV19 and J usage is TRBJ1-5; a weak D match, TRBD1 (6 bases). This CDR3 contains 14 residues. Trimming removed 3 bases from V and 3 bases from J, with 9 bases in between. Germline V CDR1 and CDR2: LNHDA, SQIVND (reference sequence).

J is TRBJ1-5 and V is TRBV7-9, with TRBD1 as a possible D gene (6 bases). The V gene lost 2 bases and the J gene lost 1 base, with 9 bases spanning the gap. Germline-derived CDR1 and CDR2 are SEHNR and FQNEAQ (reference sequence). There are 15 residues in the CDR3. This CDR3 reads CASSLMGASNQPQHF. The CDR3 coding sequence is TGTGCCAGCAGCTTAATGGGGGCGAGCAATCAGCCCCAGCATTTT.

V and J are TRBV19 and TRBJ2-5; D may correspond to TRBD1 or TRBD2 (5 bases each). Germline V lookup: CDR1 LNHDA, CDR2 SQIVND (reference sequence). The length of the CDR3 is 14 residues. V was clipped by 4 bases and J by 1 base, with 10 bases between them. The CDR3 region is CASSKWGPQETQYF. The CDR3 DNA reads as TGTGCCAGTAGTAAGTGGGGACCCCAAGAGACCCAGTACTTC.

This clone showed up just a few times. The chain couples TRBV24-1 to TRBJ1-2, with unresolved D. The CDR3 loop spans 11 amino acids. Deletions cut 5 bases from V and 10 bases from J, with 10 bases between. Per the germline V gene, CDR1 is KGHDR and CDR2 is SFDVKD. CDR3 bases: TGTGCCACCAGTGTGCAACAAGACTACACCTTC. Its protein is CATSVQQDYTF.

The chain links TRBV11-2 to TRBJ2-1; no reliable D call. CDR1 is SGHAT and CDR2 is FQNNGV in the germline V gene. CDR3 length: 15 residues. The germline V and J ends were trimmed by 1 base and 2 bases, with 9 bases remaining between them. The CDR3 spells CASSLAQNTYNEQFF. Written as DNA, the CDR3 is TGTGCCAGCAGCTTAGCACAAAATACCTACAATGAGCAGTTCTTC.

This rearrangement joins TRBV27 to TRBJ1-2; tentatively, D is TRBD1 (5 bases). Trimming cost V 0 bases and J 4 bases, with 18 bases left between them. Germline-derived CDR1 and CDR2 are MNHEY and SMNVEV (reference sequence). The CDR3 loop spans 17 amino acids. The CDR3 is CASSLSVGEGFVYGYTF. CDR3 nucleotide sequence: TGTGCCAGCAGTTTATCCGTGGGTGAGGGGTTTGTCTATGGCTACACCTTC.

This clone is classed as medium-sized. Here the CDR3 DNA reads TGTGCCAGCAGTTTGACTAGCCGGGGCTACGAGCAGTACTTC. Translated: CASSLTSRGYEQYF. V gene TRBV27 combines with J gene TRBJ2-7, with TRBD2 identical over 7 bases. V gave up 3 bases and J gave up 3 bases; unmatched junction bases: 5. The CDR3 consists of 14 residues. The germline gives CDR1 MNHEY, CDR2 SMNVEV (reference sequence).